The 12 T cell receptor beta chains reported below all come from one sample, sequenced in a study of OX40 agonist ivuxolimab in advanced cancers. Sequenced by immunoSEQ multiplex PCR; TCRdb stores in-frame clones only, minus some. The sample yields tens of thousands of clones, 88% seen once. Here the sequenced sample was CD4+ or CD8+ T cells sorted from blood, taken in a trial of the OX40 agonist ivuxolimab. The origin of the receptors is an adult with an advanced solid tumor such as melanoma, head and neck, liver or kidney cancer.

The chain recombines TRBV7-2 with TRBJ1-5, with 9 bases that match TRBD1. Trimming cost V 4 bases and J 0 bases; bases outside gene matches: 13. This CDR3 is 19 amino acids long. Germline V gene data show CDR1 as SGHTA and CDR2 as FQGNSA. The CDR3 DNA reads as TGTGCCAGCAGCTACCTCACCGGGACAGGGCGGTATAGCAATCAGCCCCAGCATTTT. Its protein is CASSYLTGTGRYSNQPQHF.

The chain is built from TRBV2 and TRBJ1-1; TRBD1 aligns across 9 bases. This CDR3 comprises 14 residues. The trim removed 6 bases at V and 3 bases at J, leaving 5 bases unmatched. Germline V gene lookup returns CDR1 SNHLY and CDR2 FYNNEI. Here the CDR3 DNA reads TGTGCCAGCAGAGGACAGGGGACGGACACTGAAGCTTTCTTT. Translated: CASRGQGTDTEAFF.

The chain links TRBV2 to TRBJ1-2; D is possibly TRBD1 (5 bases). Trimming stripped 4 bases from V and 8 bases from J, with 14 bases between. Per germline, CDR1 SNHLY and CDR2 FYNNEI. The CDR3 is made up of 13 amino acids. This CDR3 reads CASSGERGGGYTF. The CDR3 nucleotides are TGTGCCAGCAGTGGGGAAAGGGGCGGCGGCTACACCTTC.

This chain's CDR3 is CASSHGGQFTYEQYF. CDR3 sequence (DNA): TGTGCCAGCAGCCATGGGGGACAGTTTACCTACGAGCAGTACTTC. V usage is TRBV4-2 and J usage is TRBJ2-7; 7 nucleotides align to TRBD1. CDR1 is LGHNA and CDR2 is YNFKEQ in the germline V gene. Losses at the gene ends were 3 bases for V and 2 bases for J; bases not matched to a gene: 7. The CDR3 is 15 amino acids.

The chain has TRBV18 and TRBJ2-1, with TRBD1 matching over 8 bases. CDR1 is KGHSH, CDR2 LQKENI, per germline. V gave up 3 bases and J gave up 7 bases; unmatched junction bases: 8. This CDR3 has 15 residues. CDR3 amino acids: CASSPQWDRSNEQFF. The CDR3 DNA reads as TGTGCCAGCTCACCCCAATGGGACAGGTCAAATGAGCAGTTCTTC.

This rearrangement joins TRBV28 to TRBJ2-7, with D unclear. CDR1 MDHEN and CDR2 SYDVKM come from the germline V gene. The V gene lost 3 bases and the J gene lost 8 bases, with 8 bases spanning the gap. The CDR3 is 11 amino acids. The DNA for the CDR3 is TGTGCCAGCAGTTTGGCCCAGAAGCAGTACTTC. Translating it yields CASSLAQKQYF.

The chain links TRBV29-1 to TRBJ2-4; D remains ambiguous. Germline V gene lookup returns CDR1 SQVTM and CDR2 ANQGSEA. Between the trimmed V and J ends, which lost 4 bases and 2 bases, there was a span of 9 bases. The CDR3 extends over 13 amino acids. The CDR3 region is CSVVWDSKNIQYF. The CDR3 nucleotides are TGCAGCGTTGTTTGGGATTCCAAAAACATTCAGTACTTC.

CDR3 loop: CASSYSRAPGQPQHF. CDR3 coding DNA: TGTGCCAGCAGTTACTCGAGGGCACCGGGGCAGCCCCAGCATTTT. The chain recombines TRBV6-6 with TRBJ1-5; D not resolved. V dropped 0 bases and J dropped 7 bases, with 13 bases sitting between them. The length of the CDR3 is 15 residues. Germline CDR1 MNHNY, CDR2 SVGAGI (reference sequence).

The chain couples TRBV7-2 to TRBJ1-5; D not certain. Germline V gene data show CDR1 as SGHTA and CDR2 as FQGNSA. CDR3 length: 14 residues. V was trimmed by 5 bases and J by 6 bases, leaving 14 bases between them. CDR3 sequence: CASSPGGFGQPQHF. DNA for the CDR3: TGTGCCAGCAGCCCAGGAGGTTTCGGTCAGCCCCAGCATTTT.

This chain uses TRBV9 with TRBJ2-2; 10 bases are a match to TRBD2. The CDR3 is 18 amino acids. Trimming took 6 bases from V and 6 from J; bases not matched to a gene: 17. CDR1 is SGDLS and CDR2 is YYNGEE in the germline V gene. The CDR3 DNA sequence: TGTGCCAGCAACACCGGAGGAGCGGGGGGGCTATGGGCCGGGGAGCTGTTTTTT. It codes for CASNTGGAGGLWAGELFF.

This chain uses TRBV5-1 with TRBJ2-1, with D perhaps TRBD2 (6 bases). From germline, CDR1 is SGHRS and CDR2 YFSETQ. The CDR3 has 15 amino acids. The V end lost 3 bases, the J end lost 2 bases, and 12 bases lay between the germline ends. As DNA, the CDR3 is TGCGCCAGCAGCTGGGGAGGTCCGGCCTACAATGAGCAGTTCTTC. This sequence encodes CASSWGGPAYNEQFF.

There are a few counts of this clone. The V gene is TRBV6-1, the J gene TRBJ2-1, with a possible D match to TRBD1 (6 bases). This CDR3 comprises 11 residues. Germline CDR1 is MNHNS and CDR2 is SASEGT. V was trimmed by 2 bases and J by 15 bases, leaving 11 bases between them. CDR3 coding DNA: TGTGCCAGCAGTGAATACAGGGCTCGGTTCTTC. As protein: CASSEYRARFF.